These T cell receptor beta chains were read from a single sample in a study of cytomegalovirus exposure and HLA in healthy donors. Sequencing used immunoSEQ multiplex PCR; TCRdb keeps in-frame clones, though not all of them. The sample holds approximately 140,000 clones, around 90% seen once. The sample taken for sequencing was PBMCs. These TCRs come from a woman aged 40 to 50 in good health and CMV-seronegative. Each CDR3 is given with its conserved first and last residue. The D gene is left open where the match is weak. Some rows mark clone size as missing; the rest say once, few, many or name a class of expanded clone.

CDR3nt: TGCGCCAGCAGGGGGCAGGGAGAGACCCAGTACTTC; CDR3aa: CASRGQGETQYF; d_gene: -; abundance: -; v_gene: TRBV5-1; j_gene: TRBJ2-5
CDR3nt: TGTGCCAGCAGCCCCGTCTACAATGAGCAGTTCTTC; CDR3aa: CASSPVYNEQFF; d_gene: -; abundance: -; v_gene: TRBV11-1; j_gene: TRBJ2-1
CDR3nt: TGTGCCAGCAGTGCCCTTAGCAATACAGATACGCAGTATTTT; CDR3aa: CASSALSNTDTQYF; d_gene: -; abundance: -; v_gene: TRBV2; j_gene: TRBJ2-3
CDR3nt: TGTGCCAGCAGCTTAGTACTAGCGGGAACCGGGGAGCTGTTTTTT; CDR3aa: CASSLVLAGTGELFF; d_gene: TRBD2; abundance: -; v_gene: TRBV11-3; j_gene: TRBJ2-2
CDR3nt: TGTGCCAGCAGCTCCCCCTACGACAGAGCCTACACAGATACGCAGTATTTT; CDR3aa: CASSSPYDRAYTDTQYF; d_gene: -; abundance: -; v_gene: TRBV7-9; j_gene: TRBJ2-3
CDR3nt: TGTGCCAGCAGTTCTCCCGGGACAGGGAACGAGCAGTACTTC; CDR3aa: CASSSPGTGNEQYF; d_gene: TRBD1; abundance: -; v_gene: TRBV27; j_gene: TRBJ2-7
CDR3nt: TGTGCCAGCAGCCAAGTTGCGGGATACGAGCAGTACTTC; CDR3aa: CASSQVAGYEQYF; d_gene: -; abundance: -; v_gene: TRBV14; j_gene: TRBJ2-7
CDR3nt: TGTGCCAGCAGTTTACAGGGCAGTTCCGGGGAGCTGTTTTTT; CDR3aa: CASSLQGSSGELFF; d_gene: -; abundance: -; v_gene: TRBV27; j_gene: TRBJ2-2
CDR3nt: TGTGCCAGCATTGGACTCCAAGAGACCCAGTACTTC; CDR3aa: CASIGLQETQYF; d_gene: -; abundance: -; v_gene: TRBV2; j_gene: TRBJ2-5
CDR3nt: TGTGCCAGCAGCAGACGAGGTGGGGATACGCAGTATTTT; CDR3aa: CASSRRGGDTQYF; d_gene: -; abundance: -; v_gene: TRBV5-6; j_gene: TRBJ2-3
CDR3nt: TGTGCCAGCAGTGTGAATAGCGGGAACACCGGGGAGCTGTTTTTT; CDR3aa: CASSVNSGNTGELFF; d_gene: -; abundance: -; v_gene: TRBV2; j_gene: TRBJ2-2
CDR3nt: TGCAGCGTTGATTTGGACAGGGGGCGGGAGACCCAGTACTTC; CDR3aa: CSVDLDRGRETQYF; d_gene: TRBD1; abundance: -; v_gene: TRBV29-1; j_gene: TRBJ2-5
CDR3nt: TGCGCTAGCAGCCCAGCCTATGGGACTACCCTTGACGAGCAGTACTTC; CDR3aa: CASSPAYGTTLDEQYF; d_gene: TRBD2; abundance: -; v_gene: TRBV4-1; j_gene: TRBJ2-7
CDR3nt: TGTGCCAGCAGTTACCGCGGGGGGAATACTGAAGCTTTCTTT; CDR3aa: CASSYRGGNTEAFF; d_gene: -; abundance: -; v_gene: TRBV6-5; j_gene: TRBJ1-1
CDR3nt: TGTGCCAGCGGGAGGGCCCCCTACAATGAGCAGTTCTTC; CDR3aa: CASGRAPYNEQFF; d_gene: TRBD2; abundance: -; v_gene: TRBV2; j_gene: TRBJ2-1
CDR3nt: TGTGCCAGCAAATCCGGAGGGCCGGGGACCGGGGAGCTGTTTTTT; CDR3aa: CASKSGGPGTGELFF; d_gene: -; abundance: once; v_gene: TRBV5-4; j_gene: TRBJ2-2
CDR3nt: TGTGCCATTCAACGAACTAGCGGGGTAAACACCGGGGAGCTGTTTTTT; CDR3aa: CAIQRTSGVNTGELFF; d_gene: TRBD2; abundance: -; v_gene: TRBV10-3; j_gene: TRBJ2-2
CDR3nt: TGTGCCAGCAGCTTTCAGTATGGGAGGGAGGAGACCCAGTACTTC; CDR3aa: CASSFQYGREETQYF; d_gene: TRBD2; abundance: -; v_gene: TRBV7-2; j_gene: TRBJ2-5
CDR3nt: TGTGCCAGCAGCCCCCGGATGGGGCGGGGATACAATGAGCAGTTCTTC; CDR3aa: CASSPRMGRGYNEQFF; d_gene: -; abundance: once; v_gene: TRBV7-9; j_gene: TRBJ2-1
CDR3nt: TGTGCCAGCAGCCAAGAAGTCGGACTAGCGGGAGTTGAGCAGTTCTTC; CDR3aa: CASSQEVGLAGVEQFF; d_gene: TRBD2; abundance: -; v_gene: TRBV14; j_gene: TRBJ2-1
CDR3nt: TGTGCCAGCAGCTTTTCGGGAATTCCACCCTACGAGCAGTACTTC; CDR3aa: CASSFSGIPPYEQYF; d_gene: -; abundance: -; v_gene: TRBV5-4; j_gene: TRBJ2-7
CDR3nt: TGTGCCAGCAGTTTAATGGCACAGGAAGGCTATGGCTACACCTTC; CDR3aa: CASSLMAQEGYGYTF; d_gene: -; abundance: once; v_gene: TRBV28; j_gene: TRBJ1-2
CDR3nt: TGTGCCAGTTTCGCCGAGTCGGCAGGGCGTTATGGCTACACCTTC; CDR3aa: CASFAESAGRYGYTF; d_gene: -; abundance: -; v_gene: TRBV28; j_gene: TRBJ1-2
CDR3nt: TGTGCCAGCAGCTCGTCCCCTAGCGGGAGGGGAACCTACGAGCAGTACTTC; CDR3aa: CASSSSPSGRGTYEQYF; d_gene: TRBD2; abundance: -; v_gene: TRBV13; j_gene: TRBJ2-7
CDR3nt: TGTGCCAGCAGTTTTTGGGGACTCGGGGCCAACGTCCTGACTTTC; CDR3aa: CASSFWGLGANVLTF; d_gene: -; abundance: -; v_gene: TRBV28; j_gene: TRBJ2-6
CDR3nt: TGTGCCAGCAGTGAGTATCAGGGTATGAACACTGAAGCTTTCTTT; CDR3aa: CASSEYQGMNTEAFF; d_gene: -; abundance: -; v_gene: TRBV2; j_gene: TRBJ1-1
CDR3nt: TGTGCCAGCAGTTACTCGAATGGGGCAGGGGATTCACCCCTCCACTTT; CDR3aa: CASSYSNGAGDSPLHF; d_gene: -; abundance: -; v_gene: TRBV6-5; j_gene: TRBJ1-6
CDR3nt: TGTGCCTCAACAGGGTTCTACGAGCAGTACTTC; CDR3aa: CASTGFYEQYF; d_gene: -; abundance: few; v_gene: TRBV2; j_gene: TRBJ2-7
CDR3nt: TGCAGCGTTTCATCCTCTTGGCGGGCAGACTACGAGCAGTACTTC; CDR3aa: CSVSSSWRADYEQYF; d_gene: -; abundance: few; v_gene: TRBV29-1; j_gene: TRBJ2-7
CDR3nt: TGCGCCAGCAGCCAACTAATTATAGCGGGCTTAGCACCACACGAGCAGTACTTC; CDR3aa: CASSQLIIAGLAPHEQYF; d_gene: TRBD2; abundance: -; v_gene: TRBV4-1; j_gene: TRBJ2-7